These T cell receptor beta chains were read from a single sample in a study of CD8 T cells in Susac syndrome. TCRdb passed the immunoSEQ multiplex PCR reads through MiXCR, listing each CDR3 protein once. The sample consists of roughly 200,000 distinct CDR3 sequences, about 95% of them appearing once. What was sequenced was CD4+ T cells from PBMCs. The receptor set was obtained from a human donor in good health. Each CDR3 is given with its conserved first and last residue. The D gene is left open where the match is weak. Clone size is shown for a subset of rows, as once, few, many or a class of expanded clone.

d_call clone_size j_call cdr3_length v_call cdr3_nt cdr3_aa
NA NA TRBJ1-1 19 TRBV30 TGTGCCCGACCTCAGGAACGGCGGGAAAGAGGGCCCGAGAAGACTGAAGCTTTCTTT CARPQERRERGPEKTEAFF
NA NA TRBJ2-2 13 TRBV3-1 TGTGCCAGCAGATCTAGGGACACCGGGGAGCTGTTTTTT CASRSRDTGELFF
TRBD2 NA TRBJ2-7 16 TRBV14 TGTGCCAGCAGCCATCCCGGGAGGGGAAGGTCCTACGAGCAGTACTTC CASSHPGRGRSYEQYF
NA NA TRBJ1-1 12 TRBV29-1 TGCAGCGTTGAGTTAATGGGAAGGAAAGCTTTCTTT CSVELMGRKAFF
NA NA TRBJ1-1 16 TRBV6-1 TGTGCCAGTCCAGCGCCTTGGGGGTTTTGGGACACTGAAGCTTTCTTT CASPAPWGFWDTEAFF
NA NA TRBJ1-2 17 TRBV5-1 TGCGCCAGCAGCTTGAGCCCATTGGCAGGTCCTAACTATGGCTACACCTTC CASSLSPLAGPNYGYTF
NA NA TRBJ1-3 16 TRBV29-1 TGCAGCGTTGAAGATATGAGGGGGATACTTGGAAACACCATATATTTT CSVEDMRGILGNTIYF
TRBD1 once TRBJ2-1 14 TRBV5-4 TGTGCCAGCAGCCGGGACAGGGTGGGGAATGAGCAGTTCTTC CASSRDRVGNEQFF
TRBD2 once TRBJ2-7 17 TRBV23-1 TGCGCCAGCAGTCAAATGCCTAGCGGGAGCCCTTCCTACGAGCAGTACTTC CASSQMPSGSPSYEQYF
TRBD2 NA TRBJ2-5 16 TRBV30 TGTGCCTGGAGTACCGGACTAGCGGGGGCACAAGAGACCCAGTACTTC CAWSTGLAGAQETQYF
NA NA TRBJ2-5 14 TRBV20-1 TGCAGTGCTAGAGGTCTTATGTACCAAGAGACCCAGTACTTC CSARGLMYQETQYF
NA NA TRBJ1-2 12 TRBV20-1 TGCAGTGCCGCGAGGGGAGGGTATGGCTACACCTTC CSAARGGYGYTF
TRBD2 NA TRBJ2-5 17 TRBV11-1 TGTGCCAGCAGCCCCGGGACTAGCGGGATCCCAAGAGAGACCCAGTACTTC CASSPGTSGIPRETQYF
NA NA TRBJ2-3 14 TRBV12-5 TGTGCTAGTGGTAAATCCGGGACACAAGATACGCAGTATTTT CASGKSGTQDTQYF